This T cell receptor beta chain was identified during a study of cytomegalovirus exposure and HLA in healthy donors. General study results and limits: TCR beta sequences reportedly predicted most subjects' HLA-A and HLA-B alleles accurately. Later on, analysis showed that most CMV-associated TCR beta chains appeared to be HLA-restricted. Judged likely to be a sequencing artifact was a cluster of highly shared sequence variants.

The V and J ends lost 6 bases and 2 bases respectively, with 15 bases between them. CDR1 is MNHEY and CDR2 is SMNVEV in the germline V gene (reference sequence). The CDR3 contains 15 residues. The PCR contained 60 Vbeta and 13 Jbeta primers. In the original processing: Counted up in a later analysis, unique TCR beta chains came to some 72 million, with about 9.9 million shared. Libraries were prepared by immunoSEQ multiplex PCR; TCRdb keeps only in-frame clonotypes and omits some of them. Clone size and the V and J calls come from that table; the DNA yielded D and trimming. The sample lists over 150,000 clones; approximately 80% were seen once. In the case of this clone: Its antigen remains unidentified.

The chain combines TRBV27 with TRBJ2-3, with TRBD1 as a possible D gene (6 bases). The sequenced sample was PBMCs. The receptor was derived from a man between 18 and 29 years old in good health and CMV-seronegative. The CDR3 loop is CASSPPDRNTDTQYF. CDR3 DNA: TGTGCCAGCAGCCCGCCGGACAGAAACACAGATACGCAGTATTTT.